This TCR beta chain originates from a study of early T cells in non-severe SARS-CoV-2 infection. The CDR3 spans 17 residues. The germline gives CDR1 DFQATT, CDR2 SNEGSKA (reference sequence). V lost 3 bases and J lost 2, with 17 bases in between. TCRdb reanalysed the 5' RACE reads using MiXCR and keeps one entry per CDR3 protein. Here the sample spans 70,000 or so distinct CDR3 sequences, 9% to 15% being singletons. The TCR was taken from an adult who was a healthcare worker with PCR-confirmed SARS-CoV-2 infection or an uninfected control (not recorded which). The chain links TRBV20-1 to TRBJ2-6; possible D gene TRBD2, 5 bases. Sequenced sample: whole blood. Written as DNA, the CDR3 is TGCAGTGCTAGGCCCTCCGGACTCAAGACTGGGGCCAACGTCCTGACTTTC. Translating gives CSARPSGLKTGANVLTF.